Listed here are 28 T cell receptor beta chains from one sample, sequenced in a study of blood T cell repertoires in COVID-19. Clones were read by immunoSEQ multiplex PCR, and TCRdb kept only the in-frame ones, dropping some. Here the sample spans around 140,000 clones, almost 90% being singletons. The sequencing sample was made of peripheral blood. Receptors originate from a woman aged 55-70 years with acute or convalescent COVID-19.

V and J are TRBV9 and TRBJ1-1; tentative D call: TRBD1 (6 bases). Germline V CDR1 and CDR2: SGDLS, YYNGEE. Trimming left V 4 bases short and J 0 bases short, with 13 bases between. This CDR3 region has 15 residues. The CDR3 loop is CASSISGTLNTEAFF. Here the CDR3 DNA reads TGTGCCAGCAGCATTTCCGGGACATTGAACACTGAAGCTTTCTTT.

This chain links TRBV2 with TRBJ1-6; possibly TRBD1 for D (5 bases). Germline CDR1 is SNHLY and CDR2 is FYNNEI. This CDR3 contains 13 residues. Trimming shortened V by 9 bases and J by 5 bases, and 11 bases separated the two germline ends. CDR3 amino acids: CARTGTNNSPLHF. The CDR3 DNA is TGTGCCAGAACCGGGACTAATAATTCACCCCTCCACTTT.

V and J are TRBV7-9 and TRBJ2-6; D call uncertain. The V end lost 2 bases, the J end lost 4 bases, and 9 bases lay between the germline ends. Per the germline V gene, CDR1 is SEHNR and CDR2 is FQNEAQ (reference sequence). This CDR3 comprises 15 residues. The CDR3 sequence is CASSLTASGANVLTF. CDR3 bases: TGTGCCAGCAGCTTAACAGCCTCCGGGGCCAACGTCCTGACTTTC.

The rearrangement joins TRBV7-2 to TRBJ1-5; D is undetermined. The germline gives CDR1 SGHTA, CDR2 FQGNSA. There are 13 residues in the CDR3. The V end was cut by 5 bases, the J end by 5 bases, with 10 bases between. This chain's CDR3 is CASSLAGYQPQHF. The CDR3 coding sequence is TGTGCCAGCAGCCTCGCGGGGTATCAGCCCCAGCATTTT.

The rearrangement uses TRBV19 and TRBJ1-2; D is unresolved. With 0 bases removed from V and 8 bases from J, the gap between germline ends came to 10 bases. CDR1 is LNHDA and CDR2 is SQIVND in the germline V gene (reference sequence). The CDR3 consists of 13 residues. CDR3 in amino acids: CASSIDFGGGYTF. DNA for the CDR3: TGTGCCAGTAGTATAGATTTTGGCGGGGGCTACACCTTC.

The gene calls are TRBV4-3 and TRBJ2-4; 7 bases are a match to TRBD2. V lost 0 bases to trimming and J lost 4 bases; unmatched junction nucleotides: 3. In germline, CDR1 is LGHNA, CDR2 YSLEER. This CDR3 comprises 15 residues. Here the CDR3 reads CASSQEPSGKNIQYF. CDR3 bases: TGCGCCAGCAGCCAAGAACCTAGCGGAAAAAACATTCAGTACTTC.

The chain uses TRBV27 and TRBJ1-5; D may be TRBD1 (6 bases). V lost 5 bases and J lost 1, with 21 bases in between. The CDR3 consists of 18 residues. Germline CDR1 reads MNHEY; CDR2 reads SMNVEV (reference sequence). CDR3 in DNA: TGTGCCAGCAGTCCCGACGGACAGCGACCTACAAGCAATCAGCCCCAGCATTTT. It codes for CASSPDGQRPTSNQPQHF.

The rearrangement links TRBV30 to TRBJ2-7; TRBD1 matches 9 bases. With 1 base clipped from V and 4 bases from J, the junction kept 5 bases outside the gene matches. CDR1 is GTSNPN, CDR2 SVGIG, per germline (reference sequence). This CDR3 comprises 14 residues. The CDR3 loop reads CAWSGTGVEYEQYF. CDR3 nucleotide sequence: TGTGCCTGGAGTGGGACAGGGGTAGAGTACGAGCAGTACTTC.

The V call is TRBV7-8, the J call TRBJ1-6; D uncertain. The CDR3 runs 13 residues. Trimming removed 1 base at V and 8 bases at J, with 6 bases between. Germline-derived CDR1 and CDR2 are SGHVS and FQNEAQ. CDR3 in amino acids: CASSLVGDSPLHF. The CDR3 DNA follows: TGTGCCAGCAGCTTAGTCGGGGATTCACCCCTCCACTTT.

V usage is TRBV7-9 and J usage is TRBJ2-2; 7 bases align to TRBD2. V lost 5 bases and J lost 0; bases outside the gene matches: 9. Germline values: CDR1 SEHNR, CDR2 FQNEAQ (reference sequence). The CDR3 has 17 residues. The CDR3 DNA reads TGTGCCAGCAGCCCACGCTGGGGGGGGACGAACACCGGGGAGCTGTTTTTT. This codes for CASSPRWGGTNTGELFF.

The rearrangement joins TRBV11-2 to TRBJ1-1; no firm D call. The germline V and J ends were trimmed by 1 base and 0 bases, with 12 bases remaining between them. CDR3 length: 16 amino acids. The germline V gene encodes CDR1 SGHAT and CDR2 FQNNGV. CDR3 nucleotide sequence: TGTGCCAGCAGCTTAGCCGGGAGCGGGATGAACACTGAAGCTTTCTTT. Translated, it gives CASSLAGSGMNTEAFF.

The chain couples TRBV9 to TRBJ2-2, with D tentatively TRBD2 (6 bases). Trimming pared 4 bases from V and 6 bases from J, leaving 10 bases between. Germline V gives CDR1 SGDLS, CDR2 YYNGEE. The CDR3 runs to 13 residues. CDR3 amino acids: CASSPWGAGELFF. The CDR3 coding sequence is TGTGCCAGCAGCCCCTGGGGGGCCGGGGAGCTGTTTTTT.

V and J are TRBV19 and TRBJ2-7, with 8 bases fitting TRBD2. The V segment lost 3 bases and the J segment 2 bases; nucleotides outside the gene matches: 12. This CDR3 is built from 17 residues. The germline gives CDR1 LNHDA, CDR2 SQIVND (reference sequence). The CDR3 protein is CASSMTAGGLGTYEQYF. The DNA of the CDR3 is TGTGCCAGTAGTATGACCGCCGGGGGACTAGGGACCTACGAGCAGTACTTC.

The chain joins TRBV9 to TRBJ2-1; D may be TRBD2 (6 bases). The V gene's germline CDR1 is SGDLS and CDR2 YYNGEE. The CDR3 extends over 16 amino acids. Trimming shortened V by 0 bases and J by 6 bases, and 16 bases separated the two germline ends. The CDR3 nucleotides read TGTGCCAGCAGCGTAGCTTCTCTCGGGGGTGCCAATGAGCAGTTCTTC. It codes for CASSVASLGGANEQFF.

This clone was observed a single time. In nucleotides, the CDR3 is TGTGCCAGCAGTTACTCGACTAGCGGGACGCGAAACACCGGGGAGCTGTTTTTT. It is translated as CASSYSTSGTRNTGELFF. This rearrangement joins TRBV6-2 or TRBV6-3 to TRBJ2-2; TRBD2 agrees at 11 bases. Germline CDR1 MNHEY, CDR2 SVGEGT. With 0 bases clipped from V and 2 bases from J, the junction kept 5 bases outside the gene matches. The CDR3 sequence is 18 residues long.

The chain uses TRBV3-1 (or the pseudogene TRBV3-2) and TRBJ2-1; 11 bases line up with TRBD1. This CDR3 contains 17 residues. After removal of 2 bases from V and 6 bases from J, the junction contained 9 bases not matched to a gene. Looked up from germline, CDR1 is LGHDT and CDR2 is YNNKEL (reference sequence). The DNA of the CDR3 is TGTGCCAGCAGCCAACATACCGGGACAGGGGGACCCAATGAGCAGTTCTTC. This translates into CASSQHTGTGGPNEQFF.

The J gene is TRBJ2-5, the V gene TRBV7-2, with TRBD1 matching over 9 bases. The J segment lost 5 bases and the V segment lost 2 bases, leaving 9 bases of the junction unmatched. Looked up from germline, CDR1 is SGHTA and CDR2 is FQGNSA. This CDR3 has 16 residues. The CDR3 region has the DNA TGTGCCAGCAGCTTACAATTCGGGACAGGGTGGGAGACCCAGTACTTC. Amino acids: CASSLQFGTGWETQYF.

The V and J genes are TRBV30 and TRBJ1-4; 7 nucleotides match TRBD1. CDR3 length: 13 residues. Trimming took 8 bases from V and 3 from J; bases not matched to a gene: 6. From germline, CDR1 is GTSNPN and CDR2 SVGIG (reference sequence). CDR3 sequence (DNA): TGTGCCGGCGCGGGACAGCCTAATGAAAAACTGTTTTTT. Amino acids: CAGAGQPNEKLFF. Full variable domain (rest looked up from reference TRBV30 and TRBJ1-4): SQTIHQWPATLVQPVGSPLSLECTVEGTSNPNLYWYRQAAGRGLQLLFYSVGIGQISSEVPQNLSASRPQDRQFILSSKKLLLSDSGFYLCAGAGQPNEKLFFGSGTQLSVL.

V is TRBV7-2 and J is TRBJ1-2; D might be TRBD1 (6 bases). The CDR3 covers 13 residues. In germline, CDR1 is SGHTA, CDR2 FQGNSA. V lost 1 base and J 5 bases, leaving 8 bases between the germline ends. CDR3 region: CASSLDREYGYTF. The CDR3 DNA sequence: TGTGCCAGCAGCTTAGACAGGGAGTATGGCTACACCTTC. The full variable domain, in which reference TRBV7-2 and TRBJ1-2 provide the parts outside the CDR3, is GAGVSQSPSNKVTEKGKDVELRCDPISGHTALYWYRQSLGQGLEFLIYFQGNSAPDKSGLPSDRFSAERTGGSVSTLTIQRTQQEDSAVYLCASSLDREYGYTFGSGTRLTVV.

The V gene is TRBV5-5, the J gene TRBJ1-5, with 9 positions matching TRBD1. The germline V gene encodes CDR1 SGHKS and CDR2 YYEKEE (reference sequence). Unmatched junction bases numbered 8, after V lost 5 bases and J lost 2 bases. The CDR3 totals 16 residues. CDR3 amino acids: CASSFTGGWGNQPQHF. CDR3 nucleotides: TGTGCCAGCAGTTTTACAGGGGGCTGGGGCAATCAGCCCCAGCATTTT.

The chain carries TRBV12-2 and TRBJ2-1; TRBD2, the table's D call, was not compared with the DNA. TRBV12-2 is shown as a pseudogene. The CDR3 is 16 amino acids. CDR3 sequence: CASPPPQRGRADEQFF. In DNA form, the CDR3 reads TGTGCAAGTCCCCCACCCCAGCGGGGGCGAGCCGATGAGCAGTTCTTC.

This sequence joins TRBV11-2 and TRBJ1-2; no definite D call. Germline V gene sequence: CDR1 SGHAT, CDR2 FQNNGV. The CDR3 contains 17 residues. V was trimmed by 4 bases and J by 5 bases, leaving 23 bases between them. The CDR3 DNA reads as TGTGCCAGCAGCTCCCTGCGACGAGGGCCGACACCTTATGGCTACACCTTC. Amino acid sequence: CASSSLRRGPTPYGYTF.

The chain joins TRBV6-6 to TRBJ2-6, with D possibly being TRBD1 (5 bases). V was clipped by 0 bases and J by 0 bases, with 6 bases between them. Per the germline V gene, CDR1 is MNHNY and CDR2 is SVGAGI (reference sequence). CDR3 length: 16 amino acids. The chain's CDR3 is CASSYSGLSGANVLTF. DNA of the CDR3: TGTGCCAGCAGTTACTCGGGGCTCTCTGGGGCCAACGTCCTGACTTTC.

A few counts support this clone. The rearrangement uses TRBV19 and TRBJ1-5; D is unclear. Per germline, CDR1 LNHDA and CDR2 SQIVND (reference sequence). Trimming took 3 bases from V and 5 from J, leaving 14 bases between them. CDR3 size: 15 residues. This chain's CDR3 is CASSIVPVGYQPQHF. Here the CDR3 DNA reads TGTGCCAGTAGTATTGTCCCGGTGGGCTATCAGCCCCAGCATTTT. Complete variable domain (other parts from reference TRBV19 and TRBJ1-5): DGGITQSPKYLFRKEGQNVTLSCEQNLNHDAMYWYRQDPGQGLRLIYYSQIVNDFQKGDIAEGYSVSREKKESFPLTVTSAQKNPTAFYLCASSIVPVGYQPQHFGDGTRLSIL.

The rearrangement links TRBV2 to TRBJ2-2; D might be TRBD2 (6 bases). This CDR3 comprises 16 residues. Germline CDR1 and CDR2: SNHLY and FYNNEI. The V end was cut by 8 bases, the J end by 0 bases, with 16 bases between. For the CDR3, the DNA is TGTGCCAGCTGGGGACTGGGCACTACGAACACCGGGGAGCTGTTTTTT. Its protein is CASWGLGTTNTGELFF.

This chain links TRBV28 with TRBJ2-7; D uncertain. This CDR3 contains 12 residues. Germline values: CDR1 MDHEN, CDR2 SYDVKM. V was clipped by 5 bases and J by 4 bases, with 9 bases between them. CDR3 nucleotides: TGTGCCAGCAGTCGGATGAGGTACGAGCAGTACTTC. Protein: CASSRMRYEQYF.

The CDR3 DNA reads as TGTGCCACCAGCGACAGGGCCTATACCGGGGAGCTGTTTTTT. Its translation is CATSDRAYTGELFF. The J gene is TRBJ2-2, the V gene TRBV24-1; 7 positions match TRBD1. The trim removed 7 bases at V and 5 bases at J, leaving 6 bases unmatched. The CDR3 has 14 amino acids. The germline V gene has CDR1 KGHDR and CDR2 SFDVKD.

The table lists this clone with a count of one. This chain uses TRBV6-6 with TRBJ1-3; 10 positions agree with TRBD1. With 5 bases clipped from V and 11 bases from J, the junction kept 6 bases outside the gene matches. The CDR3 loop spans 13 amino acids. CDR1 is MNHNY, CDR2 SVGAGI, per germline (reference sequence). Here the CDR3 DNA reads TGTGCCAGCAGTATCGGACAGGGGGGGGCCATATATTTT. As protein: CASSIGQGGAIYF.